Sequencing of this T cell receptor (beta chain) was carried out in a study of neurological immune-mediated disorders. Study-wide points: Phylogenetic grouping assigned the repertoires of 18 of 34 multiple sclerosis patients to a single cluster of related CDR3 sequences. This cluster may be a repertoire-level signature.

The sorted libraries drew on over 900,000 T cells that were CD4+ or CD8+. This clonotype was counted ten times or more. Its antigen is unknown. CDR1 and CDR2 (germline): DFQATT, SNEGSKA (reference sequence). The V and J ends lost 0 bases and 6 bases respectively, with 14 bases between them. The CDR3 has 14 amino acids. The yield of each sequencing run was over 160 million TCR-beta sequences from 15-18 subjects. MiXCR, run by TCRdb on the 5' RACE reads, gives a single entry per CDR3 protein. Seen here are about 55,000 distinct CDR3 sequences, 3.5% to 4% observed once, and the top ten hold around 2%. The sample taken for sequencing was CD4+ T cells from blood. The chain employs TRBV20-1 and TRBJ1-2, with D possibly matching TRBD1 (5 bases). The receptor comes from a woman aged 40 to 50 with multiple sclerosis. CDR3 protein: CSARDQSARDGYTF. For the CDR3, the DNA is TGCAGTGCTAGAGATCAGAGCGCCAGGGATGGCTACACCTTC.